The following is a T cell receptor beta chain sequence with its context. Its antigen is currently unknown. The data were taken from a study of cytomegalovirus exposure and HLA in healthy donors. Study-level points and caveats: It was confirmed in vitro that a few of the CMV-associated chains were specific for CMV antigens. TCR sequences were mostly rare, though some public TCRs occurred in many donors.

The protocol was immunoSEQ multiplex PCR, while the TCRdb copy is restricted to in-frame clones and leaves out a portion. The sample consists of roughly 260,000 clones, around 89% of them appearing once. The CDR3 covers 15 residues. CDR1 MNHNY and CDR2 SVGAGI come from the germline V gene (reference sequence). Trimming at V came to 7 bases and at J to 1 base, leaving 5 bases not matched to a gene. The TCR was taken from a young woman in good health and CMV-seronegative. Sequencing was carried out using PBMCs. The rearrangement joins TRBV6-6 to TRBJ2-5; TRBD2 matches 11 bases. The CDR3 nucleotides are TGTGCCAGCACCCCTAGCGGGGGGATCCAAGAGACCCAGTACTTC. It encodes CASTPSGGIQETQYF.